The entry that follows covers one TCR beta chain sequence. The sample holds many counts of this clonotype. Which antigen it targets is not known. The record has no base qualities; no much larger clone is one base away. The record originates from a study of regulatory T cells in long-lasting Graves disease (dated by TCRdb to the early 2020s). Notes on the research overall: Newly diagnosed Graves' disease patients had taken antithyroid drugs for less than 3 months. Peripheral blood TCR sequencing and RNA sequencing compared persistent Graves' disease patients with newly diagnosed Graves' disease patients. The study was conducted in China and was registered as a clinical trial. A total of 35 or so samples were covered by TCR sequencing, comprising approximately 13 persistent and some 20 newly diagnosed Graves' disease patients. The full study reports these points: The small sample size was acknowledged by the authors as a limitation that may reduce accuracy. Lower TCR Shannon entropy and fewer highly expanded clones were observed in persistent Graves' disease patients than in newly diagnosed patients, which suggested clonal expansion. Peripheral blood alone was examined, since thyroid tissue, which constituted the primary lesion, could not be accessed. Patients with persistent disease shared more public clonotypes (around 2,700) than newly diagnosed patients did (more than 900). Sequencing and analysis were restricted to the TCR beta chain. TRBV28, TRBJ1-2 and TRBJ2-5 were preferentially used in persistent disease, while TRBV20-1 and TRBJ2-1 were favored in newly diagnosed disease.

The cysteine opens and the phenylalanine closes a CDR3 of 14 amino acids. Left in the record is the CDR3 DNA by itself, 42 bases read in frame from the first base. Looking up the germline V gene (reference sequence) yields CDR1 GTSNPN and CDR2 SVGIG. V is cut back by 1 base and J by 5 bases, with 0 bases in the junction unmatched. Library preparation was by multiplex PCR. The listed sequencing device is Illumina HiSeq 4000. To build TCR beta libraries, CDR3 regions were amplified by Arm-PCR using iRepertoire HTBI primers. Before sequencing, the PCR products underwent gel purification. Concerning the study's data processing: Gene usage analysis of CDR3 amino acid clonotypes relied on the 62 TRBV and about 13 TRBJ segments identified across samples. Filtered high-quality paired reads were merged into contigs using COPE and FqMerger. BLAST was used to align contigs to IMGT TRBV, TRBD and TRBJ reference genes, with CDR3 defined following IMGT. Any clonotype with a frequency above 0.1% was classified as a highly expanded clone. Shannon entropy was used to measure repertoire diversity, and the Gini coefficient was used to measure V-J evenness. Clonotypes shared by more than one individual were considered public. Using fastp trimming at Q25 and MiXCR clonotype assembly, TCRdb reanalyzed the public sequencing data and kept in-frame beta chains. For every CDR3 protein sequence, its rows merge into one entry that carries the most common genes and DNA. TCRdb, rather than the study authors, made the V and J calls. This sample gives roughly 420,000 distinct CDR3 sequences in total; around 17% of them show up just once. About 10% of the sample belongs to the ten largest clones.

This specimen's time point label, interpreted: newly diagnosed GD, antithyroid drugs for less than 3 months. RNA was extracted from PBMCs in TRIzol for both TCR sequencing and RNA sequencing. The diagnosis of Graves' disease followed American Thyroid Association guidelines. The patients came from an endocrinology department in Xi'an, China. Each patient gave 7 to 9.5 milliliters of peripheral blood, collected in an EDTA anticoagulant tube. Ficoll Paque Plus density gradient separation was used to isolate PBMCs, and no further T cell sorting was performed. An Agilent 2100 Bioanalyzer and agarose gel were used to assess RNA quality, and a NanoDrop 2000 was used to measure RNA concentration. Another study also made use of these data, one on T cells in Graves' hyperthyroidism and ophthalmopathy. That second publication adds: Stable Graves' hyperthyroidism was defined as no progression to ophthalmopathy during 18 months of follow-up. The hyperthyroidism patients were between 18 and 65 years old and newly diagnosed, with a disease duration of less than 2 months. Patients with uncontrolled infections, other autoimmune diseases, pregnancy or lactation were excluded. Clinical symptoms, serum thyroxine and TRAb, thyroid ultrasound, and orbital computed tomography formed the basis for the diagnoses. A first-round RT-PCR of the TCR CDR3 used the HTBI primer set with the Qiagen OneStep RT-PCR kit. Blood samples also contained most of the expanded thyroid clonotypes (frequency above 0.001), which suggests that blood repertoires may reflect thyroid immune responses. In cross-validation, a model built on a 13 V-J signature told ophthalmopathy apart from stable hyperthyroidism with approximately 90% sensitivity and 81% to 82% specificity, and in testing the same model reached 80%/75%. In validation, the model predicted progression to ophthalmopathy with around 71% sensitivity and around 72% specificity, a median of 6.5 months before onset. To identify TCR V-J signatures that set the groups apart, the researchers used a discovery cohort of 100 or so patients, made up of roughly 45 with Graves' ophthalmopathy and some 58 with stable Graves' hyperthyroidism. Prospective prediction of ophthalmopathy was tested in an independent validation cohort consisting of 18 to 20 hyperthyroidism patients and 15 or so patients who later progressed to ophthalmopathy. The 90 to 100 discovery patients were randomly split 7:3 into training and test sets. Thyroid tissue and blood T-cell repertoires from roughly 6 Graves' hyperthyroidism patients were also compared in the study. After blood sampling, hyperthyroidism patients were treated with methimazole at a starting dose of 30 mg daily, and ophthalmopathy patients were treated with high-dose intravenous methylprednisolone. The libraries were constructed in a second round of multiplex PCR and then size-selected and purified. Libraries were sequenced paired-end with 100 bp reads on an Illumina HiSeq2000. Raw data were processed with SOAPnuke, discarding reads with adapters, uncalled bases, mean Phred below 15, or no exact constant-primer or identifier match. COPE v1.2.5 was used to merge high-quality paired reads, and clonotypes were defined as unique nucleotide sequences. Clonotypes were aligned to IMGT TRBV, TRBD and TRBJ reference segments using MiTCR v1.1. Only V-J combinations with frequency above 0.0001, covering about 99% of repertoires, were analysed. A TCS score was defined as the ratio between F50 (clonal expansion) and ExV (chaos), using BLOSUM62-based TCRdist between CDR3 peptides within each V-J. Welch's t-statistics and random forest reduced around 550 V-J features to roughly 13, which were used in a naive Bayes classifier (R e1071). Sample size was not statistically predetermined, and blinding of investigators to group allocation was not performed. The paper reports TCR Vbeta CDR3 sequencing of approximately 130 peripheral blood samples: 43 ophthalmopathy, approximately 74 hyperthyroidism and 17 progressor patients.

The chain employs TRBV30 and TRBJ2-5, and 14 bases in between align with TRBD2. The starting material was peripheral blood mononuclear cells (PBMCs), obtained at new diagnosis, from a patient treated with antithyroid drugs. This TCR derives from a woman aged 25-40 years with Graves disease. Donor details come from another sample of the same person, matched by shared clones. The CDR3 here reads CAWSGTSGRETQYF. The nucleotide sequence is given as TGTGCCTGGAGTGGGACTAGCGGGAGGGAGACCCAGTACTTC.